This TCR beta chain was identified in a study of T cell responses to AZD1222 COVID-19 vaccine. The CDR3 loop spans 13 amino acids. CDR1 ENHRY and CDR2 SYGVKD come from the germline V gene. V lost 7 bases and J lost 4, with 14 bases in between. Sequencing used immunoSEQ multiplex PCR; TCRdb keeps in-frame clones, though not all of them. The sample lists about 130,000 clones; 70% to 90% were seen once. The TCR comes from an adult in good health. The chain combines TRBV10-3 with TRBJ2-7; D not certain. The sequenced sample was peripheral blood, obtained on day 0 of AZD1222 vaccination. CDR3 loop: CAINQASAYEQYF. DNA for the CDR3: TGTGCCATCAACCAGGCTTCCGCTTACGAGCAGTACTTC.